A single sample is the source of the 2 T cell receptor beta chains below, sequenced in a study of T cell responses to AZD1222 COVID-19 vaccine. TCRdb's copy holds only in-frame clones and misses some; the assay was immunoSEQ multiplex PCR. The sample contains roughly 150,000 clones, 75% to 90% of which appear only once. The sample was peripheral blood, taken 28 days after the second AZD1222 dose. All receptors derive from an adult who received the AZD1222 COVID-19 vaccine.

The rearrangement links TRBV2 to TRBJ1-6; 9 bases match TRBD1. The CDR3 contains 16 residues. With 7 bases clipped from V and 0 bases from J, the junction kept 4 bases outside the gene matches. CDR1 and CDR2 from the germline V gene are SNHLY and FYNNEI. The CDR3 loop is CASTGTGSSYNSPLHF. The CDR3 DNA follows: TGTGCCAGCACCGGGACAGGGAGCTCCTATAATTCACCCCTCCACTTT.

The DNA of the CDR3 is TGTGCCAGCAGCCCCAGGGGGCCCCAGCCCCAGCATTTT. As protein: CASSPRGPQPQHF. V and J are TRBV7-9 and TRBJ1-5, with TRBD1 identical over 8 bases. V lost 5 bases to trimming and J lost 7 bases; unmatched junction nucleotides: 4. The CDR3 extends over 13 amino acids. Germline values: CDR1 SEHNR, CDR2 FQNEAQ (reference sequence).